These 20 T cell receptor beta chains were sequenced from one sample in a study of Ad26.COV2.S vaccination and SARS-CoV-2 variants. Sequencing was performed with immunoSEQ multiplex PCR; in TCRdb, only in-frame clones are kept and a portion is missing. The sample consists of some 180,000 clones, around nine tenths of them appearing once. This specimen was peripheral blood, taken after recovery from COVID-19. These receptors originate from a human donor who had recovered from COVID-19.

The chain uses TRBV3-1 (or the pseudogene TRBV3-2) and TRBJ2-7, with 8 bases identical to TRBD2. The CDR3 is made up of 13 amino acids. CDR1 is LGHDT and CDR2 is YNNKEL in the germline V gene (reference sequence). The V segment lost 4 bases and the J segment 6 bases; nucleotides outside the gene matches: 5. The chain's CDR3 is CASSRISGTEQYF. CDR3 coding DNA: TGTGCCAGCAGCCGAATTAGCGGGACCGAGCAGTACTTC.

In its sample, this clone was seen once. The chain uses TRBV12-5 and TRBJ2-7, with D unclear. This CDR3 comprises 14 residues. V gave up 0 bases and J gave up 3 bases, with 9 bases separating them. The germline gives CDR1 LGHNT, CDR2 FRNRAP. Written as DNA, the CDR3 is TGTGCTAGTGGTTTGGTAGGCACCCACTACGAGCAGTACTTC. Translation: CASGLVGTHYEQYF.

The chain carries TRBV10-3 and TRBJ1-6, with D tentatively TRBD1 (5 bases). The germline V gene encodes CDR1 ENHRY and CDR2 SYGVKD. V was cut by 2 bases and J by 8 bases, with 10 bases left in between. The CDR3 loop spans 14 amino acids. This CDR3 is CAISEAGRDSPLHF. DNA for the CDR3: TGTGCCATCAGTGAGGCAGGGCGTGATTCACCCCTCCACTTT.

The V call is TRBV5-6, the J call TRBJ1-2; D is unresolved. The CDR3 contains 13 residues. Germline lookup yields CDR1 SGHDT and CDR2 YYEEEE. The V gene lost 0 bases and the J gene lost 6 bases, with 9 bases spanning the gap. For the CDR3, the DNA is TGTGCCAGCAGCTTGGCGGCCGGGGATGGCTACACCTTC. This sequence encodes CASSLAAGDGYTF.

The chain employs TRBV6-5 and TRBJ2-7, with a weak D call TRBD2 (5 bases). V was shortened by 6 bases and J by 2 bases, with 8 bases between the two germline ends. This CDR3 has 12 residues. Germline CDR1 MNHEY, CDR2 SVGAGI. CDR3 sequence: CASSPGTYEQYF. The CDR3 DNA is TGTGCCAGCAGCCCCGGGACCTACGAGCAGTACTTC.

The J gene is TRBJ2-2, the V gene TRBV14; D remains unclear. The length of the CDR3 is 16 residues. Trimming cost V 0 bases and J 3 bases, with 11 bases left between them. Germline CDR1 is SGHDN and CDR2 is FVKESK. CDR3 DNA: TGTGCCAGCAGCCAAGAGACCGTGAGTTACACCGGGGAGCTGTTTTTT. Its protein is CASSQETVSYTGELFF. Together with reference TRBV14 and TRBJ2-2, the CDR3 gives the full variable domain: EAGVTQFPSHSVIEKGQTVTLRCDPISGHDNLYWYRRVMGKEIKFLLHFVKESKQDESGMPNNRFLAERTGGTYSTLKVQPAELEDSGVYFCASSQETVSYTGELFFGEGSRLTVL.

This clone was counted a single time. The chain joins TRBV29-1 to TRBJ1-6, with TRBD1 matching 7 bases. CDR3 length: 13 amino acids. The germline CDR1 and CDR2 sequences are SQVTM and ANQGSEA. The ends lost 6 bases at V and 5 bases at J; junction bases unmatched: 4. The DNA for the CDR3 is TGCAGCGTGGGGGACAGCAATAATTCACCCCTCCACTTT. Its translation is CSVGDSNNSPLHF.

The chain carries TRBV15 and TRBJ2-1, with D perhaps matching TRBD1 or TRBD2 (5 bases each). V shed 0 bases and J shed 7 bases, with 22 bases lying between them. Germline V lookup: CDR1 LNHNV, CDR2 YYDKDF (reference sequence). CDR3 length: 18 amino acids. CDR3 amino acids: CATSRDWGPTRNGNEQFF. In nucleotides, the CDR3 is TGTGCCACCAGCAGAGACTGGGGCCCCACTAGGAATGGAAATGAGCAGTTCTTC.

The rearrangement uses TRBV5-5 and TRBJ2-1, with D uncertain. The V gene lost 3 bases and the J gene lost 6 bases, with 13 bases spanning the gap. The germline CDR1 and CDR2 sequences are SGHKS and YYEKEE (reference sequence). The CDR3 covers 14 residues. Written as DNA, the CDR3 is TGTGCCAGCAGCTCCGCCTTGGGTGGCAATGAGCAGTTCTTC. Translation: CASSSALGGNEQFF.

The chain recombines TRBV9 with TRBJ1-5; D not certain. The CDR3 consists of 15 residues. Germline-derived CDR1 and CDR2 are SGDLS and YYNGEE. The V and J ends lost 4 bases and 0 bases respectively, with 11 bases between them. Written as DNA, the CDR3 is TGTGCCAGCAGCCCCAGTGGGAATAGCAATCAGCCCCAGCATTTT. Encoded protein: CASSPSGNSNQPQHF.

This clone was seen a few times. This same CDR3 is encoded by further DNA sequences in the sample. The chain uses TRBV5-1 and TRBJ2-5; D call uncertain. Germline-derived CDR1 and CDR2 are SGHRS and YFSETQ. V lost 0 bases, J lost 4 bases, and 4 bases lay in between. This CDR3 region has 12 residues. The CDR3 DNA sequence: TGCGCCAGCAGCTTGGATGGAGAGACCCAGTACTTC. Translated, it gives CASSLDGETQYF.

This chain links TRBV7-9 with TRBJ2-3; 9 bases match TRBD1. This CDR3 region has 14 residues. The germline V gene encodes CDR1 SEHNR and CDR2 FQNEAQ (reference sequence). The V segment lost 8 bases and the J segment 0 bases; nucleotides outside the gene matches: 3. The DNA of the CDR3 is TGTGCCAGCTCGGGACAGGGTAGCACAGATACGCAGTATTTT. Translating gives CASSGQGSTDTQYF.

The chain has TRBV30 and TRBJ1-3, with a weak D call TRBD1 (5 bases). CDR3 length equals 16 residues. V was cut by 5 bases and J by 2 bases, with 19 bases left in between. Germline values: CDR1 GTSNPN, CDR2 SVGIG (reference sequence). DNA for the CDR3: TGTGCCTGGGCTGAAAAGTTCACAGGTACTGGAAACACCATATATTTT. The encoded protein is CAWAEKFTGTGNTIYF.

CDR3: CASSSGGRKLFF. For the CDR3, the DNA is TGTGCCAGCAGCTCTGGGGGCCGGAAACTGTTTTTT. The chain couples TRBV7-9 to TRBJ1-4; TRBD1 is a possible D gene (6 bases). Germline lookup yields CDR1 SEHNR and CDR2 FQNEAQ (reference sequence). This CDR3 is built from 12 residues. The germline V and J ends were trimmed by 4 bases and 11 bases, with 11 bases remaining between them.

The chain uses TRBV6-6 and TRBJ2-3; D is uncertain. Trimming cost V 6 bases and J 2 bases, with 9 bases left between them. CDR1 MNHNY and CDR2 SVGAGI come from the germline V gene (reference sequence). There are 13 residues in the CDR3. DNA of the CDR3: TGTGCCAGCAGGACGATCAACACAGATACGCAGTATTTT. Amino acids: CASRTINTDTQYF.

V and J are TRBV19 and TRBJ1-2, with TRBD1 identical over 8 bases. From germline, CDR1 is LNHDA and CDR2 SQIVND (reference sequence). J gave up 6 bases and V 3 bases, and 6 bases lay outside the gene matches. The CDR3 is made up of 14 amino acids. CDR3 loop: CASSIGRGRDGYTF. The CDR3 DNA follows: TGTGCCAGTAGTATCGGCAGGGGGCGGGATGGCTACACCTTC.

V gene TRBV11-1 combines with J gene TRBJ2-7; D ambiguous. The CDR3 runs to 13 residues. The V gene's germline CDR1 is SGHAT and CDR2 FQDESV (reference sequence). V lost 5 bases to trimming and J lost 3 bases, with 11 bases between them. The CDR3 region has the DNA TGTGCCAGCAGCCCAACTTTGAGCTACGAGCAGTACTTC. Translation gives CASSPTLSYEQYF. The full variable domain, in which reference TRBV11-1 and TRBJ2-7 provide the parts outside the CDR3, is EAEVAQSPRYKITEKSQAVAFWCDPISGHATLYWYRQILGQGPELLVQFQDESVVDDSQLPKDRFSAERLKGVDSTLKIQPAELGDSAMYLCASSPTLSYEQYFGPGTRLTVT.

J is TRBJ2-1 and V is TRBV29-1; the match to TRBD1 covers 7 bases. The CDR3 extends over 18 amino acids. Germline CDR1 and CDR2: SQVTM and ANQGSEA. Trimming at V came to 3 bases and at J to 0 bases, leaving 14 bases not matched to a gene. CDR3 DNA: TGCAGCGTTGACCCGGGACAGATCTCTATGAGCTCCTACAATGAGCAGTTCTTC. Translating it yields CSVDPGQISMSSYNEQFF.

The V call is TRBV27, the J call TRBJ2-1, with 13 bases that match TRBD2. Germline V gene data show CDR1 as MNHEY and CDR2 as SMNVEV (reference sequence). V gave up 3 bases and J gave up 7 bases; unmatched junction bases: 6. The CDR3 is 16 residues long. The CDR3 protein is CASSFTLAGGSNEQFF. As DNA, the CDR3 is TGTGCCAGCAGTTTCACACTAGCGGGGGGGTCAAATGAGCAGTTCTTC.

The chain joins TRBV3-1 (or the pseudogene TRBV3-2) to TRBJ1-3; perhaps TRBD1 as D (6 bases). The V end lost 6 bases, the J end lost 2 bases, and 14 bases lay between the germline ends. The CDR3 has 15 residues. The V gene's germline CDR1 is LGHDT and CDR2 YNNKEL (reference sequence). CDR3 region: CASRFGGGPGNTIYF. CDR3 sequence (DNA): TGTGCCAGCAGATTCGGGGGGGGCCCTGGAAACACCATATATTTT.